These 13 T cell receptor beta chains were sequenced from one sample in a study of tissue T cells after allogeneic stem cell transplantation. Generated by immunoSEQ multiplex PCR, the TCRdb table keeps only in-frame clones and is missing some. The data show 6,500 to 8,000 clones, over 30% seen once. The sample's time point: mouse harvest day 14 after allogeneic transplant. Each mouse received 10^7 T-cell-depleted marrow cells plus 10^6 splenic CD5+ T cells by tail vein. The sequencing input was skin. These receptors came from a female BALB/c mouse given C57BL/6 T cells with graft-versus-host disease after an allogeneic hematopoietic cell transplant.

This clone is large in the sample. Gene names are mouse gene names. Read coverage stops 1 residue before the CDR3 terminus; the germline J gene supplies the remainder. This sequence joins TRBV29 and TRBJ2-2, with TRBD2 matching 9 bases. V lost 4 bases, J lost 1 base, and 4 bases stayed unmatched. The CDR3 runs to 16 residues. The germline gives CDR1 MSHET, CDR2 SYDVDS. The DNA read from the CDR3 is TGTGCTAGCAGTTATCCGACTGGGGGAAACACCGGGCAGCTCTAC. It translates to CASSYPTGGNTGQLY. The whole CDR3 reads CASSYPTGGNTGQLYF.

Note on this clone: The germline and genes are mouse ones. The CDR3 bases that were read are TGTGCCAGCAGCCTCCGGGACAGCTCCTATGAACAGTAC. Protein sequence: CASSLRDSSYEQY. The CDR3 reads in full as CASSLRDSSYEQYF. The V and J genes are TRBV2 and TRBJ2-7; 7 nucleotides agree with TRBD1. The read is 1 residue too short to cover the CDR3 end, so that end is filled in from the germline J gene. This CDR3 region has 14 residues. CDR1 LGHNA and CDR2 YSYQKL come from the germline V gene. Germline trimming cut 4 bases from V and 0 bases from J; bases unmatched to any gene: 3.

With respect to this clone: The gene names given are mouse names. Read sequence stops 1 residue before the CDR3 end, and the germline J gene provides the missing end. This chain connects TRBV1 to TRBJ1-5; 9 positions agree with TRBD1. Germline V CDR1 and CDR2: NSQYPW, LRSPGD (reference sequence). The trim removed 4 bases at V and 3 bases at J, leaving 1 base unmatched. The CDR3 sequence is 14 residues long. Incomplete CDR3 DNA: TGCACCTGCAGTGGGGGACAGGGCAACCAGGCTCCGCTT. It yields the protein CTCSGGQGNQAPL. The entire CDR3 protein is CTCSGGQGNQAPLF.

Sample share makes this clone medium-sized. Gene and germline names: mouse. The CDR3 is cut off 1 residue early in the read; its end comes from the germline J gene. This chain links TRBV5 with TRBJ2-1, with D possibly TRBD1 on 5 matching bases. CDR3 size: 16 residues. The germline V gene encodes CDR1 LGHNA and CDR2 YNLKQL (reference sequence). Deletions cut 0 bases from V and 0 bases from J, with 9 bases between. CDR3 region: CASSQEPDSNYAEQFF. The sequenced CDR3 bases are TGTGCCAGCAGCCAAGAACCCGACAGTAACTATGCTGAGCAGTTC.

There are a few counts of this clone. Genes here carry mouse names. The CDR3 goes on 1 residue after the read ends, and that part is filled in from the germline J gene. The gene calls are TRBV26 and TRBJ1-4; 11 bases map to TRBD1. The V segment lost 5 bases and the J segment 6 bases; nucleotides outside the gene matches: 5. There are 15 residues in the CDR3. Germline CDR1 and CDR2: KGHPV and FQNQEV (reference sequence). Incomplete CDR3 DNA: TGTGCCAGCAGTTTCCGGACAGGGGGCGACGAAAGATTATTT. This codes for CASSFRTGGDERLF. The whole CDR3 protein is CASSFRTGGDERLFF.

Within the sample, this clone is medium-sized (0.01 to 0.1%). Gene and germline names: mouse. From the germline J gene comes the end of the CDR3, since the read stops 1 residue before it. V and J are TRBV23 and TRBJ2-3; the table assigns TRBD2, which was not confirmed against the DNA. Germline V CDR1 and CDR2: KGHTA, FQNQQP. The CDR3 length is 15 residues. CDR3 in amino acids: CSSSLNWGSAETLYF. The sequenced part of the CDR3 DNA is TGCTCCAGCAGTCTTAACTGGGGGAGTGCAGAAACGCTGTAT.

As concerns this clone: Germline and genes: mouse. CDR3 amino acids: CASSQDRQSEVFF. The sequenced CDR3 bases are TGTGCCAGCAGCCAAGATAGACAATCAGAAGTCTTC. The V call is TRBV5, the J call TRBJ1-1; D remains ambiguous. The CDR3 goes on 1 residue after the read ends, and that part is filled in from the germline J gene. Germline-derived CDR1 and CDR2 are LGHNA and YNLKQL (reference sequence). There are 13 residues in the CDR3. Trimming stripped 0 bases from V and 6 bases from J, with 8 bases between.

There are a few counts of this clone. The germline and genes are mouse ones. The read falls 1 residue short of the CDR3 end, and the missing part is taken from the germline J gene. V is TRBV26 and J is TRBJ2-7, with no clear D. This CDR3 comprises 12 residues. Trimming pared 3 bases from V and 4 bases from J, leaving 7 bases between. The germline gives CDR1 KGHPV, CDR2 FQNQEV (reference sequence). CDR3 DNA, as far as it was read: TGTGCCAGCAGTCTCGGGGTATATGAACAGTAC. This translates into CASSLGVYEQY. The CDR3 in its entirety is CASSLGVYEQYF. The entire variable domain, with the rest obtained from reference TRBV26 and TRBJ2-7, is as follows: NSKVIQTPRYLVKGQGQKAKMRCIPEKGHPVVFWYQQNKNNEFKFLINFQNQEVLQQIDMTEKRFSAECPSNSPCSLEIQSSEAGDSALYLCASSLGVYEQYFGPGTRLTVL.

As concerns this clone: Germline and genes here are mouse. The sequenced fragment ends 1 residue before the CDR3 boundary, so the rest is inferred from the germline J gene. V usage is TRBV23 and J usage is TRBJ1-4; the listed D gene, TRBD1, was not tested against the DNA. CDR1 and CDR2 (germline): KGHTA, FQNQQP. The CDR3 has 16 amino acids. CDR3 residues: CSSSQLRGGSNERLFF. The DNA read from the CDR3 is TGCTCCAGCAGTCAACTCAGGGGAGGTTCCAACGAAAGATTATTT.

In the case of this clone: Any gene name here is a mouse gene name. This CDR3 reads CASTQGGPTGQLYF. The CDR3 bases that were read are TGTGCTAGCACCCAGGGAGGGCCCACCGGGCAGCTCTAC. The V call is TRBV29, the J call TRBJ2-2; D is possibly TRBD1 (5 bases). The CDR3 end is not reached by the read, which stops 1 residue before it; the germline J gene fills it in. The CDR3 runs to 14 residues. CDR1 MSHET and CDR2 SYDVDS come from the germline V gene. Trimming shortened V by 7 bases and J by 4 bases, and 13 bases separated the two germline ends. The entire variable domain, with the rest obtained from reference TRBV29 and TRBJ2-2, is as follows: DMKVTQMPRYLIKRMGENVLLECGQDMSHETMYWYRQDPGLGLQLIYISYDVDSNSEGDIPKGYRVSRKKREHFSLILDSAKTNQTSVYFCASTQGGPTGQLYFGEGSKLTVL.

In this sample, this clone is large. Mouse gene names and germline throughout. From the germline J gene comes the end of the CDR3, since the read stops 1 residue before it. The genes are TRBV29 and TRBJ2-7; 9 nucleotides agree with TRBD1. Germline loops: CDR1 MSHET, CDR2 SYDVDS. This CDR3 contains 13 residues. The V segment lost 6 bases and the J segment 6 bases; nucleotides outside the gene matches: 6. The CDR3 bases that were read are TGTGCTAGCAGCCCCGGGACAGGGATTGAACAGTAC. Protein product: CASSPGTGIEQY. In full, the CDR3 is CASSPGTGIEQYF.

Details on this clone: Mouse names are used for the genes. The observed sequence ends 1 residue before the CDR3 terminus, with the missing tail filled in from the germline J gene. The rearrangement uses TRBV29 and TRBJ2-2; D gene ambiguous. The CDR3 has 12 residues. V shed 2 bases and J shed 2 bases, with 0 bases lying between them. Germline-derived CDR1 and CDR2 are MSHET and SYDVDS. The DNA read from the CDR3 is TGTGCTAGCAGTTTAAACACCGGGCAGCTCTAC. Translation: CASSLNTGQLY. Given in full, the CDR3 is CASSLNTGQLYF.

Comments on this clone: Here the gene names and germline are mouse. The CDR3 end lies 1 residue beyond the end of the read and is filled in from the germline J gene. The V and J genes are TRBV13-1 and TRBJ2-1; unclear D gene. CDR3 size: 15 residues. The V and J ends lost 3 bases and 0 bases respectively, with 10 bases between them. Germline CDR1 is NSHNY and CDR2 is SYGAGN. The sequenced CDR3 bases are TGTGCCAGCAGTGGGCCGGGCAATAACTATGCTGAGCAGTTC. It encodes CASSGPGNNYAEQF. The complete CDR3 reads CASSGPGNNYAEQFF.